What follows is one T cell receptor (beta chain) and its context. Sequencing of TCR beta drew on CD8+ and CD4+ T cells from blood. The control participants were healthy donors, and these controls were matched with respect to both age and sex. This CDR3 has 14 amino acids. Trimming removed 3 bases from V and 1 base from J, with 9 bases in between. Germline lookup yields CDR1 SGHRS and CDR2 YFSETQ. The data are from a study of CD8 T cells in Susac syndrome. Random-hexamer reverse transcription was applied to about 0.5 to 1 ug RNA. An immunoSEQ multiplex PCR generated amplified TCR beta CDR3 products spanning 54 Vbeta and 13 Jbeta. TCRdb used MiXCR to reprocess the immunoSEQ multiplex PCR reads, holding one entry per CDR3 protein. The sample contains approximately 190,000 distinct CDR3 sequences, 90% to 95% of which appear only once.

Source material: CD4+ T cells from PBMCs. The V call is TRBV5-1, the J call TRBJ2-3; no clear D gene. This sequence originates from a human donor in good health. As DNA, the CDR3 is TGCGCCAGCAGCTCCGGATCCGGCACAGATACGCAGTATTTT. Protein sequence: CASSSGSGTDTQYF.